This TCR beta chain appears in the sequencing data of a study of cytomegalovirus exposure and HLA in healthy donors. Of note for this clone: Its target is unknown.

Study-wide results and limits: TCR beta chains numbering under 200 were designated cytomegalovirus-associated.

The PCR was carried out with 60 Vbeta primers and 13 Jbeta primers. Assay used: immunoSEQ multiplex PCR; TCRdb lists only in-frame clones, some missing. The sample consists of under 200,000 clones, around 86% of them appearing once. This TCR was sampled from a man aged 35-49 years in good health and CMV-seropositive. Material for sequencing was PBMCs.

The CDR3 DNA follows: TGTGCCAGCAGCTTGATTAGCGGGAGCTACAATGAGCAGTTCTTC. This translates into CASSLISGSYNEQFF. This chain connects TRBV7-9 to TRBJ2-1; TRBD2 matches 9 bases. Germline CDR1 reads SEHNR; CDR2 reads FQNEAQ (reference sequence). V gave up 3 bases and J gave up 3 bases; unmatched junction bases: 3. This CDR3 is 15 amino acids long.